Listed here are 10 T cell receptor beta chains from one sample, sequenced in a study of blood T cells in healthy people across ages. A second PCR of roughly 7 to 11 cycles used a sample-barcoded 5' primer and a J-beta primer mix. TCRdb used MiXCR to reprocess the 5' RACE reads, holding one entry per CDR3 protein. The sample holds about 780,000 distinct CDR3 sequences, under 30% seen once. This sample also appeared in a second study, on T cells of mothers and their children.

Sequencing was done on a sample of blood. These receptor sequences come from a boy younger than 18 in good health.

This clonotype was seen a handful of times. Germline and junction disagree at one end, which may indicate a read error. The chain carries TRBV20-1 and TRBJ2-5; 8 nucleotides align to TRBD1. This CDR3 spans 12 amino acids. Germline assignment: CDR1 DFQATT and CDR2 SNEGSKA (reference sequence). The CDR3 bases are TGCGGTGCCGACAGGGGCGGAGAGACCCAGTACTTC. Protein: CGADRGGETQYF.

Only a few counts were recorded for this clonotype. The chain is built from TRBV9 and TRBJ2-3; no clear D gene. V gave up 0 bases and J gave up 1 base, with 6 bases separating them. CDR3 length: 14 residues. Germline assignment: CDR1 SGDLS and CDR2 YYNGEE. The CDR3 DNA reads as TGTGCCAGCAGCGTAGACACTGGCACAGATACGCAGTATTTT. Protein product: CASSVDTGTDTQYF.

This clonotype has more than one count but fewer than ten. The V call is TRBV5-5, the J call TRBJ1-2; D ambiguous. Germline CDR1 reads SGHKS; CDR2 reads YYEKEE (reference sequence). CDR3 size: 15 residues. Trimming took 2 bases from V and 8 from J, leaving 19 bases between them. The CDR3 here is CASSFLPAAEQGYTF. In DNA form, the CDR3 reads TGTGCCAGCAGCTTCTTACCGGCAGCGGAGCAGGGCTACACCTTC.

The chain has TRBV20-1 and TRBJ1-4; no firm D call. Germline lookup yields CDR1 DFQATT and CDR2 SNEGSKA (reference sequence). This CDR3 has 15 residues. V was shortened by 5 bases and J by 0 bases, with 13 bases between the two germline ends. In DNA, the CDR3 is TGCAGTGCTGCTCTCGAGCACCCAACTAATGAAAAACTGTTTTTT. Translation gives CSAALEHPTNEKLFF.

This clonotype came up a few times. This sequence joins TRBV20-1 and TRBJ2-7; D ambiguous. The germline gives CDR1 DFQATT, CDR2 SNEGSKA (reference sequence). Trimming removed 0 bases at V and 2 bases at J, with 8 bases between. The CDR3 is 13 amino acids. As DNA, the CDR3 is TGCAGTGCTAGAGATCCCACCACCTACGAGCAGTACTTC. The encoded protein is CSARDPTTYEQYF.

CDR3 loop: CASSPIVGYSYNSPLHF. The CDR3 nucleotides read TGTGCCAGCAGCCCCATTGTCGGATACTCCTATAATTCACCCCTCCACTTT. The chain has TRBV5-5 and TRBJ1-6; D gene ambiguous. V was trimmed by 4 bases and J by 0 bases, leaving 14 bases between them. Germline V gene data show CDR1 as SGHKS and CDR2 as YYEKEE (reference sequence). CDR3 length equals 17 residues. Drawing the rest from reference TRBV5-5 and TRBJ1-6, the complete variable domain is DAGVTQSPTHLIKTRGQQVTLRCSPISGHKSVSWYQQVLGQGPQFIFQYYEKEERGRGNFPDRFSARQFPNYSSELNVNALLLGDSALYLCASSPIVGYSYNSPLHFGNGTRLTVT.

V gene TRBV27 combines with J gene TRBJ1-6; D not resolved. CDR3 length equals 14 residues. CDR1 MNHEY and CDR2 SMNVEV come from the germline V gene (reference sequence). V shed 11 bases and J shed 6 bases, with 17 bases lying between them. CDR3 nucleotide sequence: TGTGCCTCCTCACGTGGGCTGGGTAATTCACCCCTCCACTTT. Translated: CASSRGLGNSPLHF.

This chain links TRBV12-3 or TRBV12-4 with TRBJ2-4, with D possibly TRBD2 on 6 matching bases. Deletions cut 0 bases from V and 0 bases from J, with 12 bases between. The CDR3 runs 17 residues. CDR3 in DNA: TGTGCCAGCAGTTTAGCGCGGGGAGTCCTAGCCAAAAACATTCAGTACTTC. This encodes CASSLARGVLAKNIQYF.

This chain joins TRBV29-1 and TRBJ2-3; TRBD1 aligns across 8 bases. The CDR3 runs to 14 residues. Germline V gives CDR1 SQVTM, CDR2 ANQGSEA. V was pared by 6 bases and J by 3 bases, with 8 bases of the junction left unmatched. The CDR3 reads CSVEGWTGTDTQYF. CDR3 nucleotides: TGCAGCGTGGAGGGATGGACAGGGACAGATACGCAGTATTTT.

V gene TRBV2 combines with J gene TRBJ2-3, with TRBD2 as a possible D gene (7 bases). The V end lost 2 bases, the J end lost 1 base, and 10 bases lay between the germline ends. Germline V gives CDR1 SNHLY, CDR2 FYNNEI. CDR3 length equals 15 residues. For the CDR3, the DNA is TGTGCCAGCAGTGAACGGCGGGGGCGCACAGATACGCAGTATTTT. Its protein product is CASSERRGRTDTQYF.